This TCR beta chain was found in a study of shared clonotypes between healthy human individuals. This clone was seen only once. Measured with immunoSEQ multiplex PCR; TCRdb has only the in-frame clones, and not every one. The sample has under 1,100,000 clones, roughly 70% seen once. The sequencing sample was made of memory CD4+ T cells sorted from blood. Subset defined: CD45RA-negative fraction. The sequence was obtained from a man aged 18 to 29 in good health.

CDR3 sequence: CASSLAVTSGGTDTQYF. The CDR3 DNA sequence: TGCGCCAGCAGCTTGGCCGTCACTAGCGGGGGCACAGATACGCAGTATTTT. The genes are TRBV5-1 and TRBJ2-3; 10 bases are shared with TRBD2. Per the germline V gene, CDR1 is SGHRS and CDR2 is YFSETQ. The CDR3 runs to 17 residues. J gave up 1 base and V 0 bases, and 5 bases lay outside the gene matches. The full variable domain, its missing parts supplied by reference TRBV5-1 and TRBJ2-3, is KAGVTQTPRYLIKTRGQQVTLSCSPISGHRSVSWYQQTPGQGLQFLFEYFSETQRNKGNFPGRFSGRQFSNSRSEMNVSTLELGDSALYLCASSLAVTSGGTDTQYFGPGTRLTVL.